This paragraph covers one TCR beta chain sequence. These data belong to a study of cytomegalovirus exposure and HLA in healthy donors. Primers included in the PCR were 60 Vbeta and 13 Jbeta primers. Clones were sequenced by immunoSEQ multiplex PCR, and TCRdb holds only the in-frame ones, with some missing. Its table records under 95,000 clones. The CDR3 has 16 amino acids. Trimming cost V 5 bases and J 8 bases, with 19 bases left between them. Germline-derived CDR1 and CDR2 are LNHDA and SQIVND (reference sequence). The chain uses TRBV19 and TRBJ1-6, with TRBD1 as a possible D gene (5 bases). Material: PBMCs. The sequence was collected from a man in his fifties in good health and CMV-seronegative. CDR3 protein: CASSYSGGFNHSPLHF. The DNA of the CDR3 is TGTGCCAGTAGTTATTCGGGGGGGTTCAATCATTCACCCCTCCACTTT.